The T cell receptor beta chain under discussion was sequenced for a study of neurological immune-mediated disorders. Unsorted libraries came from 2 million PBMCs stored at -80 °C. By 5'RACE with 10-nucleotide random UMIs, the cDNA was made. TCRdb itself ran the 5' RACE reads through MiXCR, one entry per CDR3 protein. The sample lists some 32,000 distinct CDR3 sequences; over 12% were seen once. V lost 3 bases to trimming and J lost 4 bases; unmatched junction nucleotides: 3. In germline, CDR1 is DFQATT, CDR2 SNEGSKA (reference sequence). The CDR3 has 13 amino acids. In its sample, this clonotype was seen many times. Its antigen is unidentified. General study points: The level of TCR clonal expansion was highest in patients with HTLV-1-associated myelopathy and lowest in multiple sclerosis, where it fell below the level seen in healthy controls.

Sequences were obtained from PBMCs. The sequence derives from a man in his 70s in good health. The chain links TRBV20-1 to TRBJ2-1; 7 positions match TRBD1. CDR3 amino acids: CSASRDSYNEQFF. DNA of the CDR3: TGCAGTGCTAGTAGGGACAGTTACAATGAGCAGTTCTTC.